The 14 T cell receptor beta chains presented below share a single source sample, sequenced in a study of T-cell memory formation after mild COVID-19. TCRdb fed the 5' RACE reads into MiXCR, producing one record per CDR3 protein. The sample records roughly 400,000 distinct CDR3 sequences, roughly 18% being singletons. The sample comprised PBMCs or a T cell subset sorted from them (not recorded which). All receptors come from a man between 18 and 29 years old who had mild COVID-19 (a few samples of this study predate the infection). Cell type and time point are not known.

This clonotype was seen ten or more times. The CDR3 spells CASSYSPSSTDTQYF. The CDR3, as DNA: TGCGCCAGCAGCTACTCCCCCTCTAGCACAGATACGCAGTATTTT. V gene TRBV5-1 combines with J gene TRBJ2-3; D is unresolved. Germline V gives CDR1 SGHRS, CDR2 YFSETQ. V was trimmed by 3 bases and J by 0 bases, leaving 11 bases between them. The CDR3 spans 15 residues.

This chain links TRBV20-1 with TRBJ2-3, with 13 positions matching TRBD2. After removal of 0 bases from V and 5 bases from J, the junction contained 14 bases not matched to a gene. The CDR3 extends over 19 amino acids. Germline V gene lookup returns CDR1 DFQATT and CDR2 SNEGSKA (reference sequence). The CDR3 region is CSAREASLAGGLERDTQYF. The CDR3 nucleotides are TGCAGTGCTAGAGAAGCCTCACTAGCGGGGGGGCTTGAGAGAGATACGCAGTATTTT.

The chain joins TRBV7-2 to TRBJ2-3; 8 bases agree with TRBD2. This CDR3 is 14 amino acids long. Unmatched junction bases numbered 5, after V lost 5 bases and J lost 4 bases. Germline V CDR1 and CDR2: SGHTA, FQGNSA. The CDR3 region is CASSRGGRADTQYF. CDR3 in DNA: TGTGCCAGCAGCCGGGGGGGCCGGGCAGATACGCAGTATTTT.

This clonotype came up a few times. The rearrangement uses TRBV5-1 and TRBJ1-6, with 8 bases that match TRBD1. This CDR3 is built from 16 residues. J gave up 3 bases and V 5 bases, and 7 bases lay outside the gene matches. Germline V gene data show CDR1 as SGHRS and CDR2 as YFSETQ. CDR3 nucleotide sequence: TGCGCCAGCAGTCCGGGGACAGGCGGCTATAATTCACCCCTCCACTTT. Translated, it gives CASSPGTGGYNSPLHF.

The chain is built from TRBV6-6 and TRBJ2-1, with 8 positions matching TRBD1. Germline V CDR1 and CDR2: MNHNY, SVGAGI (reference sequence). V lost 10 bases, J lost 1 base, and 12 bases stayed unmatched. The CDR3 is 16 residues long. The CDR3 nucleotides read TGTGCCATACAAAAGGGGGACAGGAGGTCCTACAATGAGCAGTTCTTC. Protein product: CAIQKGDRRSYNEQFF.

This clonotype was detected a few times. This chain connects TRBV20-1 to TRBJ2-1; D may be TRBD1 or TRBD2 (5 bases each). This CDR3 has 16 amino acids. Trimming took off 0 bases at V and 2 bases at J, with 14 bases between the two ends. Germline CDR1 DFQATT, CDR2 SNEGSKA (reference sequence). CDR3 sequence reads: CSAREPGALTYNEQFF. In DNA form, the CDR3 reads TGCAGTGCTAGAGAGCCCGGGGCCCTAACCTACAATGAGCAGTTCTTC.

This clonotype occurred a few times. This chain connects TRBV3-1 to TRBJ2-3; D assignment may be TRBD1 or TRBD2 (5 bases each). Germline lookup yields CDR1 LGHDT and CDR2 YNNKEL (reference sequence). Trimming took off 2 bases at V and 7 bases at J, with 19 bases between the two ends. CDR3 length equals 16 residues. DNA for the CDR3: TGTGCCAGCAGCCAAACCCGTTGGGACCTCGGGAATACGCAGTATTTT. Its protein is CASSQTRWDLGNTQYF.

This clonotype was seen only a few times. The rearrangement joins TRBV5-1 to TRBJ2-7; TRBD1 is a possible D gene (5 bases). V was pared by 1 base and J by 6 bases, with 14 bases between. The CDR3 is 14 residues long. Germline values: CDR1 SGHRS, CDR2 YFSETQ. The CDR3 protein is CASSLISGLGEQYF. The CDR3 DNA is TGCGCCAGCAGCTTGATCTCAGGGCTCGGCGAGCAGTACTTC.

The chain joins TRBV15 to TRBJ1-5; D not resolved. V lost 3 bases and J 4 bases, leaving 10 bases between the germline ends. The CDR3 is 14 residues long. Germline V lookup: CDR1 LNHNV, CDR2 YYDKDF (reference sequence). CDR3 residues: CATSRDSPNQPQHF. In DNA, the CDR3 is TGTGCCACCAGCAGGGACTCCCCGAATCAGCCCCAGCATTTT.

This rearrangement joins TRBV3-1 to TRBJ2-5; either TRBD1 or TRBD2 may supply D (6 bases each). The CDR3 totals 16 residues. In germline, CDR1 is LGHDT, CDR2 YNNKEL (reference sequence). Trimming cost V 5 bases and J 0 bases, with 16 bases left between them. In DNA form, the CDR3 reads TGTGCCAGCAGCAGGCGGGACATCCCGTACCAAGAGACCCAGTACTTC. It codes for CASSRRDIPYQETQYF.

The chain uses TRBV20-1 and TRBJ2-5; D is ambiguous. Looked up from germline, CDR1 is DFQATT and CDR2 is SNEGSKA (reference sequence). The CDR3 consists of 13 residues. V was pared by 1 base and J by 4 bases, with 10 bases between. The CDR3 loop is CSARVTAGETQYF. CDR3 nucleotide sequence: TGCAGTGCTAGAGTGACGGCAGGAGAGACCCAGTACTTC.

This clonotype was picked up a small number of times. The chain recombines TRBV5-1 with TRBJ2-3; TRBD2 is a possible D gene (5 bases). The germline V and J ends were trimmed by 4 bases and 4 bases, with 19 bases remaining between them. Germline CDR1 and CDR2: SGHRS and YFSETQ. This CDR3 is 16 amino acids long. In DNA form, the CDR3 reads TGCGCCAGCAGCCCGGAGGCAGTCCTTCAGTCAGATACGCAGTATTTT. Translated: CASSPEAVLQSDTQYF.

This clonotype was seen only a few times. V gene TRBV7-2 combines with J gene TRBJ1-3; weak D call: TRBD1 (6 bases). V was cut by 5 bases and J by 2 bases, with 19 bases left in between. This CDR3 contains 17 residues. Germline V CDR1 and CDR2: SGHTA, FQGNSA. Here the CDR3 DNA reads TGTGCCAGCAGCGCCCGGCCTCGGGGGGCCGCTGGAAACACCATATATTTT. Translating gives CASSARPRGAAGNTIYF.

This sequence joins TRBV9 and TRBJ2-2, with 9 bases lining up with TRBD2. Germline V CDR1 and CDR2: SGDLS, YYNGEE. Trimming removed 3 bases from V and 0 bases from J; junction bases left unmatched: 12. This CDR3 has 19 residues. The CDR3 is CASSASPGLALSNTGELFF. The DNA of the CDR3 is TGTGCCAGCAGCGCGTCCCCGGGACTAGCCCTATCGAACACCGGGGAGCTGTTTTTT.